These T cell receptor beta chains were read from a single sample in a study of blood T cells in healthy people across ages. TCRdb re-analysed the 5' RACE reads in MiXCR, keeping a single row per CDR3 protein. The table has 850,000 to 1,000,000 distinct CDR3 sequences, roughly 52% seen once; the top ten hold about an eighth. The sample taken for sequencing was blood. The receptors stem from a man aged 25 to 40 in good health. The CDR3 runs from the conserved cysteine through the conserved F or W. The D gene is left open where the match is weak. Clone size is given for some rows only: seen once, a few or many times, or a class if the clone is expanded.

J: TRBJ2-3; size: .; D: TRBD2; V: TRBV7-9; CDR3: CASSLGGGANTDTQYF; DNA: TGTGCCAGCAGCTTAGGCGGGGGGGCGAACACAGATACGCAGTATTTT
J: TRBJ2-1; size: few; D: .; V: TRBV5-1; CDR3: CASSLDHGDYNEQFF; DNA: TGCGCCAGCAGCTTGGATCACGGGGACTACAATGAGCAGTTCTTC
J: TRBJ2-6; size: few; D: .; V: TRBV6-2/TRBV6-3; CDR3: CASSLVGGASSGANVLTF; DNA: TGTGCCAGCAGTTTGGTTGGCGGGGCGTCCTCTGGGGCCAACGTCCTGACTTTC
J: TRBJ1-5; size: .; D: .; V: TRBV7-2; CDR3: CASSQRSGYNQPQHF; DNA: TGTGCCAGCAGCCAAAGGTCCGGGTACAATCAGCCCCAGCATTTT
J: TRBJ2-1; size: .; D: .; V: TRBV9; CDR3: CASSPPWGRTLFF; DNA: TGTGCCAGCAGCCCCCCGTGGGGGCGTACGCTGTTCTTC
J: TRBJ2-5; size: .; D: TRBD2; V: TRBV7-9; CDR3: CASSYIAGGPQETQYF; DNA: TGTGCCAGCAGCTACATAGCGGGAGGCCCCCAAGAGACCCAGTACTTC
J: TRBJ1-2; size: .; D: .; V: TRBV6-2/TRBV6-3; CDR3: CASSYRRQIIGGYTF; DNA: TGTGCCAGCAGTTACCGCAGACAGATAATTGGTGGCTACACCTTC
J: TRBJ2-3; size: .; D: .; V: TRBV11-2; CDR3: CASSPRFRSTDTQYF; DNA: TGTGCCAGCAGCCCCAGATTCCGTAGCACAGATACGCAGTATTTT
J: TRBJ2-1; size: few; D: TRBD1; V: TRBV24-1; CDR3: CATSDRGQGAYNEQFF; DNA: TGTGCCACCAGTGACCGAGGACAGGGGGCCTACAATGAGCAGTTCTTC
J: TRBJ2-7; size: .; D: .; V: TRBV6-2/TRBV6-3; CDR3: CASSYSLRDLNSYEQYF; DNA: TGTGCCAGCAGTTACTCTCTCCGTGACCTCAACTCCTACGAGCAGTACTTC
J: TRBJ1-1; size: .; D: .; V: TRBV7-3; CDR3: CASSSENVGIAEAFF; DNA: TGTGCCAGCAGCTCCGAGAATGTGGGGATAGCTGAAGCTTTCTTT
J: TRBJ2-3; size: once; D: TRBD2; V: TRBV27; CDR3: CASSRGAGGPTDTQYF; DNA: TGTGCCAGCAGTAGGGGAGCGGGGGGGCCAACAGATACGCAGTATTTT
J: TRBJ2-1; size: few; D: TRBD2; V: TRBV7-8; CDR3: CASSLGPAGFSYNEQFF; DNA: TGTGCCAGCAGCTTAGGTCCAGCGGGGTTCTCCTACAATGAGCAGTTCTTC
J: TRBJ2-5; size: .; D: TRBD1; V: TRBV12-3/TRBV12-4; CDR3: CASSLRGRGTQYF; DNA: TGTGCCAGCAGTTTAAGGGGGCGAGGGACCCAGTACTTC
J: TRBJ2-5; size: .; D: .; V: TRBV2; CDR3: CASSIRQQETQYF; DNA: TGTGCCAGCAGCATCAGACAGCAAGAGACCCAGTACTTC
J: TRBJ1-5; size: .; D: .; V: TRBV4-1; CDR3: CASSQEEIDQPQHF; DNA: TGCGCCAGCAGCCAAGAGGAAATCGATCAGCCCCAGCATTTT
J: TRBJ2-7; size: few; D: .; V: TRBV3-1; CDR3: CASSQAQEPLYEQYF; DNA: TGTGCCAGCAGCCAAGCTCAGGAGCCTCTCTACGAGCAGTACTTC
J: TRBJ2-6; size: .; D: .; V: TRBV4-3; CDR3: CASSQDAAVSYGLSGANVLTF; DNA: TGCGCCAGCAGCCAAGATGCGGCCGTCTCATATGGGCTTTCTGGGGCCAACGTCCTGACTTTC
J: TRBJ2-1; size: .; D: TRBD2; V: TRBV5-1; CDR3: CASSLPSGESSYNEQFF; DNA: TGCGCCAGCAGCTTGCCTAGCGGGGAGAGCTCCTACAATGAGCAGTTCTTC
J: TRBJ2-7; size: .; D: TRBD2; V: TRBV3-1; CDR3: CASSQRGASSEQYF; DNA: TGTGCCAGCAGCCAGCGGGGGGCGTCCAGCGAGCAGTACTTC
J: TRBJ2-6; size: few; D: .; V: TRBV2; CDR3: CASSYEGRANVLTF; DNA: TGTGCCAGCAGCTACGAGGGGAGGGCCAACGTCCTGACTTTC
J: TRBJ1-2; size: many; D: .; V: TRBV29-1; CDR3: CSTWTGNYGYTF; DNA: TGCAGCACCTGGACCGGTAACTATGGCTACACCTTC
J: TRBJ2-5; size: few; D: .; V: TRBV6-5; CDR3: CASSTSRSTQYF; DNA: TGTGCCAGCAGTACCTCTAGGTCGACCCAGTACTTC
J: TRBJ1-1; size: .; D: .; V: TRBV7-2; CDR3: CASSLSRGPGTEAFF; DNA: TGTGCCAGCAGCTTATCCCGGGGCCCGGGCACTGAAGCTTTCTTT
J: TRBJ1-5; size: .; D: .; V: TRBV29-1; CDR3: CSIYDQPQHF; DNA: TGCAGCATCTATGACCAGCCCCAGCATTTT
J: TRBJ2-3; size: .; D: .; V: TRBV6-2/TRBV6-3; CDR3: CASSYRGSGLTDTQYF; DNA: TGTGCCAGCAGTTACCGGGGTAGCGGACTCACAGATACGCAGTATTTT
J: TRBJ2-7; size: .; D: TRBD2; V: TRBV7-9; CDR3: CASSPGLGRYEQYF; DNA: TGTGCCAGCAGCCCGGGACTAGGGCGGTACGAGCAGTACTTC
J: TRBJ2-7; size: .; D: .; V: TRBV10-1; CDR3: CASSGEQYF; DNA: TGCGCCAGCAGTGGCGAGCAGTACTTC
J: TRBJ1-4; size: many; D: .; V: TRBV12-3/TRBV12-4; CDR3: CASSFGTPLFF; DNA: TGTGCCAGCAGTTTTGGGACTCCCCTGTTTTTT
J: TRBJ2-1; size: few; D: .; V: TRBV20-1; CDR3: CSATRSSSYNEQFF; DNA: TGCAGTGCTACCCGGAGTAGCTCCTACAATGAGCAGTTCTTC
J: TRBJ2-6; size: .; D: TRBD1; V: TRBV19; CDR3: CASSVLPGQETEFWKSGANVLTF; DNA: TGTGCCAGTAGCGTCCTACCGGGACAGGAGACCGAATTCTGGAAATCTGGGGCCAACGTCCTGACTTTC
J: TRBJ2-3; size: .; D: .; V: TRBV20-1; CDR3: CSARDFSSTDTQYF; DNA: TGCAGTGCTAGGGACTTTTCTAGCACAGATACGCAGTATTTT
J: TRBJ2-5; size: .; D: .; V: TRBV5-1; CDR3: CASSSVGGQLQETQYF; DNA: TGCGCCAGCAGCTCAGTTGGTGGGCAGCTTCAAGAGACCCAGTACTTC
J: TRBJ2-7; size: .; D: .; V: TRBV7-2; CDR3: CASSLRSSRTYEQYF; DNA: TGTGCCAGCAGCTTACGTTCCAGTCGTACCTACGAGCAGTACTTC
J: TRBJ1-2; size: .; D: .; V: TRBV7-9; CDR3: CASSLEGWVGYTF; DNA: TGTGCCAGCAGCTTAGAAGGTTGGGTTGGCTACACCTTC
J: TRBJ2-3; size: few; D: .; V: TRBV6-2/TRBV6-3; CDR3: CASSYSRQAYSTDTQYF; DNA: TGTGCCAGCAGTTACTCGCGACAGGCCTATAGCACAGATACGCAGTATTTT
J: TRBJ2-7; size: many; D: .; V: TRBV4-2; CDR3: CASSQVSDYEQYF; DNA: TGTGCCAGCAGCCAAGTATCAGACTACGAGCAGTACTTC
J: TRBJ2-7; size: few; D: .; V: TRBV24-1; CDR3: CATSDSTLYEQYF; DNA: TGTGCCACCAGTGATTCCACCCTCTACGAGCAGTACTTC
J: TRBJ2-1; size: many; D: TRBD1; V: TRBV29-1; CDR3: CSVGQGSGEQFF; DNA: TGCAGCGTGGGACAGGGGTCCGGTGAGCAGTTCTTC
J: TRBJ1-1; size: few; D: .; V: TRBV7-6; CDR3: CASSLAQSGFYSTEAFF; DNA: TGTGCCAGCAGCTTAGCGCAGTCAGGGTTTTATAGCACTGAAGCTTTCTTT
J: TRBJ1-6; size: few; D: .; V: TRBV12-3/TRBV12-4; CDR3: CASSWTERSPLHF; DNA: TGTGCCAGCAGTTGGACAGAGCGCTCACCCCTCCACTTT
J: TRBJ2-2; size: .; D: .; V: TRBV4-1; CDR3: CASSQTNPGIADTGELFF; DNA: TGCGCCAGCAGCCAGACCAATCCCGGGATAGCAGACACCGGGGAGCTGTTTTTT
J: TRBJ1-1; size: few; D: .; V: TRBV20-1; CDR3: CSARTRGQGAWNTEAFF; DNA: TGCAGTGCTAGAACCCGGGGGCAGGGAGCTTGGAACACTGAAGCTTTCTTT
J: TRBJ1-2; size: .; D: .; V: TRBV29-1; CDR3: CSAISTEDYGYTF; DNA: TGCAGCGCTATTTCCACGGAGGACTATGGCTACACCTTC
J: TRBJ2-7; size: once; D: .; V: TRBV5-1; CDR3: CASSLGSSGLSSYEQYF; DNA: TGCGCCAGCAGCTTGGGGTCGTCCGGTTTGAGCTCCTACGAGCAGTACTTC
J: TRBJ1-1; size: .; D: .; V: TRBV7-9; CDR3: CASSLGSRGGTEAFF; DNA: TGTGCCAGCAGCCTTGGGTCCCGAGGGGGCACTGAAGCTTTCTTT
J: TRBJ2-7; size: .; D: .; V: TRBV7-3; CDR3: CASSPGAGASYEQYF; DNA: TGTGCCAGCAGCCCTGGGGCCGGGGCCTCCTACGAGCAGTACTTC
J: TRBJ1-2; size: many; D: .; V: TRBV4-3; CDR3: CASGVQGEHGYTF; DNA: TGCGCCAGCGGAGTTCAGGGAGAGCACGGCTACACCTTC
J: TRBJ2-3; size: .; D: .; V: TRBV5-5; CDR3: CASSWEGRSTDTQYF; DNA: TGTGCCAGCAGTTGGGAAGGGAGGAGCACAGATACGCAGTATTTT
J: TRBJ1-1; size: .; D: TRBD1; V: TRBV7-3; CDR3: CASSLRQGSTEAFF; DNA: TGTGCCAGCAGCTTACGACAGGGGAGCACTGAAGCTTTCTTT